This TCR beta chain was found in a study of blood T cell repertoires in COVID-19. About the research overall: Acute and convalescent COVID-19 specimens originated in the United States, Italy and Spain. Sources were T cells, B-cell-depleted T cells, or PBMCs; the material itself was cDNA or gDNA.

The V segment lost 6 bases and the J segment 3 bases; nucleotides outside the gene matches: 7. This CDR3 has 14 amino acids. Germline V lookup: CDR1 MNHEY, CDR2 SMNVEV (reference sequence). Original methodology: Using reference gene primer amplification, nucleated cell counts were estimated. Using immunoSEQ multiplex PCR, the repertoire was profiled, and TCRdb retains in-frame clones only, with some absent. V and J calls and clone size are as listed in that table; D and trimming were resolved from the DNA. Of about 120,000 clones listed, 81% are singletons. V gene TRBV27 combines with J gene TRBJ2-7, with TRBD2 identical over 8 bases. This TCR derives from a woman in her 50s with acute or convalescent COVID-19. Sequenced input: peripheral blood. CDR3 amino acids: CASSLTSGHYEQYF. CDR3 nucleotides: TGTGCCAGCAGCTTAACTAGCGGACACTACGAGCAGTACTTC.